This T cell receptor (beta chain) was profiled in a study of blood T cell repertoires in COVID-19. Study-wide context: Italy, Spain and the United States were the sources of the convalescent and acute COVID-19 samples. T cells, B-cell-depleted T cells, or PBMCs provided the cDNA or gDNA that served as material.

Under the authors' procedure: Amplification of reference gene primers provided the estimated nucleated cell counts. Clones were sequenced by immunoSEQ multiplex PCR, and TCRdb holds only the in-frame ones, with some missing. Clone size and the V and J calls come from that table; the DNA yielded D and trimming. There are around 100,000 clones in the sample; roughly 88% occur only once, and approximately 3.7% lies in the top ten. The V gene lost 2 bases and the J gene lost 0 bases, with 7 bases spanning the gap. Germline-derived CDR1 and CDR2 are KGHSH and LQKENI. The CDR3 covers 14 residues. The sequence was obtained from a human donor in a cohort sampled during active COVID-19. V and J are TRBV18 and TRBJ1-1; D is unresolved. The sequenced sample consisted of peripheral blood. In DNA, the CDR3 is TGTGCCAGCTCACCATCCAAAATGAACACTGAAGCTTTCTTT. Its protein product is CASSPSKMNTEAFF.